The 21 T cell receptor beta chains below were found in one sample sequenced in a study of cytomegalovirus exposure and HLA in healthy donors. Clones were read by immunoSEQ multiplex PCR, and TCRdb kept only the in-frame ones, dropping some. The table shows approximately 230,000 clones, with roughly 87% occurring only once. Source material: PBMCs. All receptors come from a man in his late teens or twenties in good health and CMV-seropositive.

This clone has just one count. This chain uses TRBV30 with TRBJ1-4; the D is unclear. Germline V gene lookup returns CDR1 GTSNPN and CDR2 SVGIG (reference sequence). V lost 3 bases and J 7 bases, leaving 15 bases between the germline ends. CDR3 length: 14 amino acids. The CDR3 sequence: CAWRGTRRPEKLFF. The DNA for the CDR3 is TGTGCCTGGAGAGGTACACGGAGACCTGAAAAACTGTTTTTT.

The genes are TRBV28 and TRBJ2-7; D is undetermined. V lost 10 bases and J lost 2, with 15 bases in between. The CDR3 runs to 13 residues. In germline, CDR1 is MDHEN, CDR2 SYDVKM. CDR3: CATDQDGAYEQYF. CDR3 coding DNA: TGTGCCACCGATCAAGACGGAGCCTACGAGCAGTACTTC. Variable domain in full (rest from reference TRBV28 and TRBJ2-7): DVKVTQSSRYLVKRTGEKVFLECVQDMDHENMFWYRQDPGLGLRLIYFSYDVKMKEKGDIPEGYSVSREKKERFSLILESASTNQTSMYLCATDQDGAYEQYFGPGTRLTVT.

This clone was recorded only once. The chain uses TRBV9 and TRBJ2-1, with a possible D match to TRBD1 (5 bases). Looked up from germline, CDR1 is SGDLS and CDR2 is YYNGEE. Trimming took 3 bases from V and 10 from J, leaving 11 bases between them. CDR3 length equals 12 residues. CDR3 residues: CASSAQGYEQFF. The CDR3 region has the DNA TGTGCCAGCAGCGCGCAGGGATACGAGCAGTTCTTC. The full variable domain, with the rest looked up from reference TRBV9 and TRBJ2-1, is DSGVTQTPKHLITATGQRVTLRCSPRSGDLSVYWYQQSLDQGLQFLIQYYNGEERAKGNILERFSAQQFPDLHSELNLSSLELGDSALYFCASSAQGYEQFFGPGTRLTVL.

The rearrangement uses TRBV18 and TRBJ1-3, with D hard to call. V was pared by 5 bases and J by 4 bases, with 12 bases between. The CDR3 is 14 amino acids. Germline assignment: CDR1 KGHSH and CDR2 LQKENI. The CDR3 reads CASSTLTAGNTIYF. The CDR3 region has the DNA TGTGCCAGCTCAACCCTCACCGCGGGAAACACCATATATTTT.

This clone has a single count. The chain recombines TRBV27 with TRBJ2-1, with 7 nucleotides matching TRBD2. The CDR3 consists of 13 residues. The germline V gene encodes CDR1 MNHEY and CDR2 SMNVEV (reference sequence). V was clipped by 3 bases and J by 5 bases; unmatched bases: 1. CDR3 sequence reads: CASSLGGDNEQFF. DNA for the CDR3: TGTGCCAGCAGTTTGGGGGGGGACAATGAGCAGTTCTTC.

J is TRBJ2-2 and V is TRBV29-1, with D unclear. The V gene's germline CDR1 is SQVTM and CDR2 ANQGSEA. The V end was cut by 7 bases, the J end by 1 base, with 4 bases between. The CDR3 is 11 amino acids. The CDR3 region has the DNA TGCAGCGCTGAGAACACCGGGGAGCTGTTTTTT. Its translation: CSAENTGELFF.

The V call is TRBV9, the J call TRBJ1-1; D uncertain. Per germline, CDR1 SGDLS and CDR2 YYNGEE. Trimming shortened V by 0 bases and J by 1 base, and 7 bases separated the two germline ends. This CDR3 spans 14 amino acids. CDR3 DNA sequence: TGTGCCAGCAGCGTAGACGGCCAGAACACTGAAGCTTTCTTT. Encoded protein: CASSVDGQNTEAFF.

The rearrangement joins TRBV28 to TRBJ2-2; the match to TRBD2 covers 12 bases. V gave up 4 bases and J gave up 4 bases; unmatched junction bases: 1. This CDR3 has 15 residues. Per germline, CDR1 MDHEN and CDR2 SYDVKM. This CDR3 is CASSSLAGGTGELFF. CDR3 coding DNA: TGTGCCAGCAGTTCACTAGCGGGAGGCACCGGGGAGCTGTTTTTT.

The sample holds a few counts of this clone. The chain has TRBV10-3 and TRBJ2-2; tentative D call: TRBD2 (5 bases). Germline CDR1 is ENHRY and CDR2 is SYGVKD. Trimming took 3 bases from V and 5 from J, leaving 19 bases between them. CDR3 length: 17 residues. The chain's CDR3 is CAISDPSRLRGTGELFF. The DNA of the CDR3 is TGTGCCATCAGTGACCCGAGCCGTCTCCGAGGGACCGGGGAGCTGTTTTTT.

The rearrangement links TRBV7-9 to TRBJ2-5, with D perhaps TRBD2 (6 bases). V was trimmed by 5 bases and J by 4 bases, leaving 11 bases between them. The V gene's germline CDR1 is SEHNR and CDR2 FQNEAQ (reference sequence). This CDR3 region has 13 residues. CDR3 region: CASSAPGLETQYF. As DNA, the CDR3 is TGTGCCAGCAGCGCACCGGGACTAGAGACCCAGTACTTC.

A single count supports this clone. The chain employs TRBV4-1 and TRBJ2-5; a weak D match, TRBD2 (5 bases). The ends were cut back, 2 bases at V and 1 base at J, with 14 bases in the middle. Germline lookup yields CDR1 MGHRA and CDR2 YSYEKL. CDR3 length: 16 amino acids. The CDR3 sequence: CASSQFQAGPQETQYF. The CDR3, as DNA: TGCGCCAGCAGCCAATTTCAGGCGGGCCCCCAAGAGACCCAGTACTTC.

This rearrangement joins TRBV27 to TRBJ2-7; D gene uncertain. The CDR3 runs to 12 residues. Germline-derived CDR1 and CDR2 are MNHEY and SMNVEV (reference sequence). V gave up 4 bases and J gave up 1 base, with 5 bases separating them. The CDR3 protein is CASSSSSYEQYF. In nucleotides, the CDR3 is TGTGCCAGCAGTTCCTCTTCCTACGAGCAGTACTTC.

A few counts support this clone. This sequence joins TRBV2 and TRBJ2-7; D is perhaps TRBD1 or TRBD2 (5 bases each). The germline CDR1 and CDR2 sequences are SNHLY and FYNNEI. Trimming took off 6 bases at V and 1 base at J, with 13 bases between the two ends. This CDR3 contains 14 residues. CDR3 sequence: CASRAGTGSYEQYF. The CDR3, as DNA: TGTGCCAGCAGGGCCGGGACGGGGTCCTACGAGCAGTACTTC.

V is TRBV27 and J is TRBJ1-2, with no clear D. CDR1 and CDR2 from the germline V gene are MNHEY and SMNVEV (reference sequence). This CDR3 is built from 17 residues. V was cut by 2 bases and J by 5 bases, with 21 bases left in between. Written as DNA, the CDR3 is TGTGCCAGCAGTTTAAGCCCCCACGGACGGGCGGAATATGGCTACACCTTC. This encodes CASSLSPHGRAEYGYTF.

CDR3 bases: TGCGCCAGCAGCCAAGATAGTGGCTACACCTTC. Protein product: CASSQDSGYTF. The chain links TRBV4-1 to TRBJ1-2; D is uncertain. The V end was cut by 0 bases, the J end by 7 bases, with 3 bases between. In germline, CDR1 is MGHRA, CDR2 YSYEKL. CDR3 length: 11 amino acids.

About this clone itself: A read error may account for a junction end that differs from germline. The rearrangement joins TRBV4-1 to TRBJ2-1; tentatively, D is TRBD2 (6 bases). This CDR3 has 14 residues. CDR1 is MGHRA and CDR2 is YSYEKL in the germline V gene. CDR3 sequence (DNA): TGCGCCAGCAGCCAAGCTGAAGCGACTAGAGACCGCCTCTTC. Translation: CASSQAEATRDRLF.

In this sample, this clone turned up once. The chain combines TRBV19 with TRBJ1-2; D not resolved. The CDR3 runs 15 residues. The V and J ends lost 5 bases and 1 base respectively, with 14 bases between them. CDR1 and CDR2 (germline): LNHDA, SQIVND (reference sequence). The CDR3 bases are TGTGCCAGTAGTCTCCGGGCCCGGGGTAACTATGGCTACACCTTC. This gives the protein CASSLRARGNYGYTF.

The V gene is TRBV29-1, the J gene TRBJ2-3, with D perhaps given as TRBD1 or TRBD2 (5 bases each). Germline CDR1 and CDR2: SQVTM and ANQGSEA. This CDR3 region has 13 residues. V was cut by 7 bases and J by 2 bases, with 13 bases left in between. The CDR3 reads CSAAGTHTDTQYF. The CDR3 DNA reads as TGCAGCGCCGCCGGGACGCACACAGATACGCAGTATTTT.

The genes are TRBV6-5 and TRBJ1-5; maybe TRBD1 (5 bases). V was clipped by 4 bases and J by 5 bases, with 6 bases between them. CDR3 length: 12 amino acids. Germline V lookup: CDR1 MNHEY, CDR2 SVGAGI. In nucleotides, the CDR3 is TGTGCCAGCAGTTCGGGGGATCAGCCCCAGCATTTT. Its protein is CASSSGDQPQHF.

The chain carries TRBV27 and TRBJ2-7, with D perhaps TRBD1 or TRBD2 (5 bases each). Germline assignment: CDR1 MNHEY and CDR2 SMNVEV (reference sequence). Trimming removed 4 bases from V and 0 bases from J, with 7 bases in between. This CDR3 has 13 amino acids. The CDR3 spells CASSWGSSYEQYF. CDR3 bases: TGTGCCAGCAGTTGGGGGAGCTCCTACGAGCAGTACTTC.

The chain combines TRBV5-4 with TRBJ2-7; TRBD2 aligns across 10 bases. The length of the CDR3 is 16 residues. V was pared by 4 bases and J by 3 bases, with 10 bases of the junction left unmatched. The germline V gene encodes CDR1 SGHNT and CDR2 YYREEE (reference sequence). CDR3 residues: CASSLRTSGGDYEQYF. The CDR3 region has the DNA TGTGCCAGCAGCCTTCGGACTAGCGGAGGTGACTACGAGCAGTACTTC.